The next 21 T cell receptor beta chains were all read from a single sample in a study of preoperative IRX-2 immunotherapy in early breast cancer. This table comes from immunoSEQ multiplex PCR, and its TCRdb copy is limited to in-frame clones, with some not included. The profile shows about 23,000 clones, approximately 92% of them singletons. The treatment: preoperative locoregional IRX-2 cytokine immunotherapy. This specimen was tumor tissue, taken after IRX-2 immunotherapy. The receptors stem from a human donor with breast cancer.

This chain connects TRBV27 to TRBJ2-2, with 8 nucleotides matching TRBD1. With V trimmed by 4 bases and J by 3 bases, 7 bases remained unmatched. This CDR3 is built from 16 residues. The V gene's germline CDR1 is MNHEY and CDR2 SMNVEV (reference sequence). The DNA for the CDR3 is TGTGCCAGCAGTTCAAGCCTGACAGGGGACACCGGGGAGCTGTTTTTT. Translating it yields CASSSSLTGDTGELFF.

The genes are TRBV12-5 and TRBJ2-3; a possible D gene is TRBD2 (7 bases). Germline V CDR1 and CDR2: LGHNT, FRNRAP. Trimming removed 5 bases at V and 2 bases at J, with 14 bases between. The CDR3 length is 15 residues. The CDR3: CASGVWGGATDTQYF. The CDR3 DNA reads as TGTGCTAGTGGTGTTTGGGGGGGGGCCACAGATACGCAGTATTTT.

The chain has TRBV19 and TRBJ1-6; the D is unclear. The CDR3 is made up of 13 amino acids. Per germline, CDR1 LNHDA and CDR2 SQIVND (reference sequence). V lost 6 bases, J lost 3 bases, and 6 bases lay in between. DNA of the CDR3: TGTGCCAGTAGCGGGATCTATAATTCACCCCTCCACTTT. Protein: CASSGIYNSPLHF. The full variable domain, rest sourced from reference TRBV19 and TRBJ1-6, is DGGITQSPKYLFRKEGQNVTLSCEQNLNHDAMYWYRQDPGQGLRLIYYSQIVNDFQKGDIAEGYSVSREKKESFPLTVTSAQKNPTAFYLCASSGIYNSPLHFGNGTRLTVT.

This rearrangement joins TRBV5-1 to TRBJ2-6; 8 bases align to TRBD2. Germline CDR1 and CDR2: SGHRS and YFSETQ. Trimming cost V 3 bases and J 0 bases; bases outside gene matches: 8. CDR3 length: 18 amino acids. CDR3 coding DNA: TGCGCCAGCAGCTCCGGGGGGGGCCTCAGCTCTGGGGCCAACGTCCTGACTTTC. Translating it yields CASSSGGGLSSGANVLTF.

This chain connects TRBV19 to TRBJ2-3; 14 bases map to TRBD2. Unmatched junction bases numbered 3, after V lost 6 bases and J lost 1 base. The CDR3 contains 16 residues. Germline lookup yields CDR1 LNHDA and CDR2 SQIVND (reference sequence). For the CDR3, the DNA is TGTGCCAGTAGCCCGGGACTAGCGGGGGGCACAGATACGCAGTATTTT. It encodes CASSPGLAGGTDTQYF.

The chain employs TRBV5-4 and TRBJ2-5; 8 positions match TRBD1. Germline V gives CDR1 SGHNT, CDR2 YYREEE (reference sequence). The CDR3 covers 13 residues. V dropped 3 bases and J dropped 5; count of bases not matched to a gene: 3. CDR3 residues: CASSSGGAETQYF. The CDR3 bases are TGTGCCAGCAGCTCAGGGGGCGCGGAGACCCAGTACTTC.

CDR3 loop: CASSEALTSGRETQYF. CDR3 in DNA: TGTGCCAGCAGTGAAGCGCTGACTAGCGGGAGAGAGACCCAGTACTTC. The chain combines TRBV6-1 with TRBJ2-5, with 12 bases lining up with TRBD2. The CDR3 has 16 amino acids. V dropped 0 bases and J dropped 4; count of bases not matched to a gene: 3. CDR1 and CDR2 (germline): MNHNS, SASEGT.

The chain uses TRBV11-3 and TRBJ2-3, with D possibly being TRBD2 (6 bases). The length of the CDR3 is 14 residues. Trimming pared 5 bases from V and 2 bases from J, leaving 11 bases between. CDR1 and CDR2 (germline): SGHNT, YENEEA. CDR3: CASSPRGTTDTQYF. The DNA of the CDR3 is TGTGCCAGCAGCCCCCGCGGGACCACAGATACGCAGTATTTT. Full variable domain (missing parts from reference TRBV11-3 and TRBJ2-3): EAGVVQSPRYKIIEKKQPVAFWCNPISGHNTLYWYLQNLGQGPELLIRYENEEAVDDSQLPKDRFSAERLKGVDSTLKIQPAELGDSAVYLCASSPRGTTDTQYFGPGTRLTVL.

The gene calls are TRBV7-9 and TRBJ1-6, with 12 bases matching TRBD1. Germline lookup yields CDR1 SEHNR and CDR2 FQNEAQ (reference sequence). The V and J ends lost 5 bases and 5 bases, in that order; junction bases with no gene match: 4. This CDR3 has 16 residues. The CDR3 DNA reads TGTGCCAGCAGCGTCGGGACAGGGGGCCATAATTCACCCCTCCACTTT. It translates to CASSVGTGGHNSPLHF. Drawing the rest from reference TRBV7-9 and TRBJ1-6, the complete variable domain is DTGVSQNPRHKITKRGQNVTFRCDPISEHNRLYWYRQTLGQGPEFLTYFQNEAQLEKSRLLSDRFSAERPKGSFSTLEIQRTEQGDSAMYLCASSVGTGGHNSPLHFGNGTRLTVT.

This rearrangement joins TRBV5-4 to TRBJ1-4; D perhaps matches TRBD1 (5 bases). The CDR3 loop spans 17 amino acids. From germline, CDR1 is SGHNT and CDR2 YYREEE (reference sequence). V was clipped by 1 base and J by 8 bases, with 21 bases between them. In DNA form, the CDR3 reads TGTGCCAGCAGCTTGTTCGGGGGGTCGGCGGTGGACGAAAAACTGTTTTTT. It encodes CASSLFGGSAVDEKLFF.

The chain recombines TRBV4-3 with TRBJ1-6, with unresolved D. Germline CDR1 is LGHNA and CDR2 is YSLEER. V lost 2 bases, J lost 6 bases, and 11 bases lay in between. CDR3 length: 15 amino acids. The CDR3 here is CASSQLLHTNSPLHF. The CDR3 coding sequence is TGCGCCAGCAGCCAACTACTACATACTAATTCACCCCTCCACTTT.

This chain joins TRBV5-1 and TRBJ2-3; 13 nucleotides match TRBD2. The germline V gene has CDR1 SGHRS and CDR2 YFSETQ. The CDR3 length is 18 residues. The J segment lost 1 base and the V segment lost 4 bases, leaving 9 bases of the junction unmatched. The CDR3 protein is CASSVLAGGLLGTDTQYF. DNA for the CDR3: TGCGCCAGCAGCGTACTAGCGGGGGGGCTTCTCGGCACAGATACGCAGTATTTT. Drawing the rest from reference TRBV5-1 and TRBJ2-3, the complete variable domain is KAGVTQTPRYLIKTRGQQVTLSCSPISGHRSVSWYQQTPGQGLQFLFEYFSETQRNKGNFPGRFSGRQFSNSRSEMNVSTLELGDSALYLCASSVLAGGLLGTDTQYFGPGTRLTVL.

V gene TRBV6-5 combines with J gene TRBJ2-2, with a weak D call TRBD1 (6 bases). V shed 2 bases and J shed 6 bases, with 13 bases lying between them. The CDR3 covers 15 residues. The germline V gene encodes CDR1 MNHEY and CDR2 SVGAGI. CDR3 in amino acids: CASSYLQGYAGELFF. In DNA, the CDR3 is TGTGCCAGCAGTTACCTCCAGGGGTACGCCGGGGAGCTGTTTTTT.

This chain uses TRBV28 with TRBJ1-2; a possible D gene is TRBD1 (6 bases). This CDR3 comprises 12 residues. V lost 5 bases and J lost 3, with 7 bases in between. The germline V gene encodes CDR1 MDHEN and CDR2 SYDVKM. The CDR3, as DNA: TGTGCCAGCAGTACAGGGTACTATGGCTACACCTTC. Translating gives CASSTGYYGYTF.

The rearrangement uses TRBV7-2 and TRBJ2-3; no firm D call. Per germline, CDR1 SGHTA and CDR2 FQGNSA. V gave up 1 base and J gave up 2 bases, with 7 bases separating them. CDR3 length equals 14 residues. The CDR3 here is CASSLEVPTDTQYF. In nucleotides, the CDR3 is TGTGCCAGCAGCTTAGAGGTTCCCACAGATACGCAGTATTTT.

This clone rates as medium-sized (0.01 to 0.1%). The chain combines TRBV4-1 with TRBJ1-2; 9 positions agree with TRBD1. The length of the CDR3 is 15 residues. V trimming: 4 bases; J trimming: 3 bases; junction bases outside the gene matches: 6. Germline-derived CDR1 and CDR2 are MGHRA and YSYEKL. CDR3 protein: CASSPGQGMDYGYTF. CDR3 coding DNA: TGCGCCAGCAGCCCGGGACAGGGAATGGACTATGGCTACACCTTC.

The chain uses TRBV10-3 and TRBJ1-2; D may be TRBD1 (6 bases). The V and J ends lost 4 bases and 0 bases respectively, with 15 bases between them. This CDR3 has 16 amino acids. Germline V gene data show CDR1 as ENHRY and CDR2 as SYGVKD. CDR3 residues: CAISGGHRLANYGYTF. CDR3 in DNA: TGTGCCATCAGTGGGGGACACAGGTTGGCTAACTATGGCTACACCTTC.

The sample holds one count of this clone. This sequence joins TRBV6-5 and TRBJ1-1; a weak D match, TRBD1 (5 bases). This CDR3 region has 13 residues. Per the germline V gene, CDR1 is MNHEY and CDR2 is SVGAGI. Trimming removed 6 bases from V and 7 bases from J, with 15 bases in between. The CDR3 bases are TGTGCCAGCAGACGCAGGGTGGTTGGTGAAGCTTTCTTT. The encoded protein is CASRRRVVGEAFF.

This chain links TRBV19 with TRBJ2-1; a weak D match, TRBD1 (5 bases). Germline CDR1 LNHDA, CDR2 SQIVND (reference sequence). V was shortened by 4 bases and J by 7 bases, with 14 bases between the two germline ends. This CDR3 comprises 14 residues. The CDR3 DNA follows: TGTGCCAGTAGTAGGGTGGGCCAGGGAAATGAGCAGTTCTTC. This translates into CASSRVGQGNEQFF.

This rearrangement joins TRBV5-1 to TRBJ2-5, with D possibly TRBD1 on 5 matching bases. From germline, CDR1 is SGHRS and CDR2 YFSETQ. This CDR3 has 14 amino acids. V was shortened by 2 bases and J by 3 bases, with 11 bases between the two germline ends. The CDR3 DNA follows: TGCGCCAGCAGCTTCAGTCAGGGCGAAGAGACCCAGTACTTC. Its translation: CASSFSQGEETQYF.

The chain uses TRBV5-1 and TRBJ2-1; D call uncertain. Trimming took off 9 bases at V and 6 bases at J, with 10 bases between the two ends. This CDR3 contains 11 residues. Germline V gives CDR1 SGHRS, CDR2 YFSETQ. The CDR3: CATSGRNEQFF. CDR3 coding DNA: TGCGCCACCTCGGGCCGCAATGAGCAGTTCTTC.